The 23 T cell receptor beta chains presented below share a single source sample, sequenced in a study of blood T cell repertoires in COVID-19. Sequencing was performed with immunoSEQ multiplex PCR; in TCRdb, only in-frame clones are kept and a portion is missing. This repertoire shows about 110,000 clones, roughly 81% found once; its top ten account for around 2%. The sample comprised peripheral blood. The receptors originated from a human donor in a cohort sampled during active COVID-19.

This clone was detected ten times or more. CDR3 sequence (DNA): TGTGCCAGCAGCTTGCCCGGGACAGGAGCCCATCAGGGCACCTTC. This codes for CASSLPGTGAHQGTF. The V gene is TRBV5-4, the J gene TRBJ1-2; 8 bases agree with TRBD1. The CDR3 runs 15 residues. With V trimmed by 1 base and J by 13 bases, 15 bases remained unmatched. CDR1 is SGHNT, CDR2 YYREEE, per germline (reference sequence).

The chain has TRBV21-1 and TRBJ1-5; TRBD1 is the table's D call and was not checked against the DNA. TRBV21-1 is a pseudogene segment. The CDR3 sequence is 17 residues long. The CDR3 DNA follows: TGTGCCAGCAGCTGGGACAGGGGGCTATATGGCAATCAGCCCCAGCATTTT. This sequence encodes CASSWDRGLYGNQPQHF.

The chain couples TRBV10-2 to TRBJ2-3; 10 nucleotides agree with TRBD2. Germline V gene lookup returns CDR1 WSHSY and CDR2 SAAADI. The CDR3 length is 15 residues. V gave up 4 bases and J gave up 6 bases; unmatched junction bases: 7. The CDR3: CASSGSGGGSDTQYF. The CDR3 DNA is TGCGCCAGCAGTGGGAGCGGGGGGGGTTCGGATACGCAGTATTTT.

The V gene is TRBV5-1, the J gene TRBJ2-7, with D possibly being TRBD1 (6 bases). In germline, CDR1 is SGHRS, CDR2 YFSETQ. The V gene lost 6 bases and the J gene lost 2 bases, with 12 bases spanning the gap. There are 13 residues in the CDR3. CDR3 loop: CASTWDKPYEQYF. The CDR3 DNA reads as TGCGCCAGCACTTGGGACAAGCCCTACGAGCAGTACTTC. Together with reference TRBV5-1 and TRBJ2-7, the CDR3 gives the full variable domain: KAGVTQTPRYLIKTRGQQVTLSCSPISGHRSVSWYQQTPGQGLQFLFEYFSETQRNKGNFPGRFSGRQFSNSRSEMNVSTLELGDSALYLCASTWDKPYEQYFGPGTRLTVT.

This clone was seen only once. The sample has other DNA sequences that encode this CDR3 too. This chain joins TRBV7-3 and TRBJ2-5; 9 positions match TRBD1. CDR1 and CDR2 from the germline V gene are SGHTA and FQGTGA. The CDR3 loop spans 13 amino acids. The ends lost 4 bases at V and 4 bases at J; junction bases unmatched: 1. CDR3 in amino acids: CASSSGQGETQYF. The CDR3 nucleotides are TGTGCCAGCAGCTCGGGACAGGGAGAGACCCAGTACTTC.

This clone appeared a single time. The V and J genes are TRBV5-1 and TRBJ2-1; D gene uncertain. The germline V gene has CDR1 SGHRS and CDR2 YFSETQ. This CDR3 region has 13 residues. V dropped 8 bases and J dropped 10 bases, with 19 bases sitting between them. The CDR3 protein is CASSFTGQNEQFF. CDR3 sequence (DNA): TGCGCCAGTTCCTTTACTGGGCAGAACGAGCAGTTCTTC.

This rearrangement joins TRBV6-5 to TRBJ2-7, with 7 bases aligning to TRBD1. The germline V gene has CDR1 MNHEY and CDR2 SVGAGI. This CDR3 comprises 14 residues. Germline trimming cut 5 bases from V and 2 bases from J; bases unmatched to any gene: 6. The DNA for the CDR3 is TGTGCCAGCAGTCGGACCGGGACAGCCTACGAGCAGTACTTC. Encoded protein: CASSRTGTAYEQYF.

This chain connects TRBV4-1 to TRBJ1-1; 8 bases agree with TRBD1. The CDR3 spans 16 residues. J gave up 11 bases and V 1 base, and 15 bases lay outside the gene matches. Germline assignment: CDR1 MGHRA and CDR2 YSYEKL. Here the CDR3 DNA reads TGCGCCAGCAGCCAAGCTCTGTCGACAGGGGAATTAGGGGCTTTCTTT. It encodes CASSQALSTGELGAFF.

The chain uses TRBV6-5 and TRBJ1-3, with 9 bases that match TRBD1. The CDR3 is 14 residues long. V lost 6 bases and J lost 0; bases outside the gene matches: 0. Germline V gene lookup returns CDR1 MNHEY and CDR2 SVGAGI. The CDR3 sequence: CASRGQGSGNTIYF. DNA of the CDR3: TGTGCCAGCAGGGGACAGGGCTCTGGAAACACCATATATTTT.

V is TRBV5-1 and J is TRBJ1-3; D unclear. V lost 0 bases to trimming and J lost 0 bases, with 7 bases between them. Germline V gene data show CDR1 as SGHRS and CDR2 as YFSETQ. This CDR3 has 15 amino acids. For the CDR3, the DNA is TGCGCCAGCAGCTTGGGGAGTTACTCTGGAAACACCATATATTTT. Its protein product is CASSLGSYSGNTIYF.

V is TRBV19 and J is TRBJ1-5, with a weak D call TRBD1 (6 bases). V was clipped by 6 bases and J by 2 bases, with 14 bases between them. From germline, CDR1 is LNHDA and CDR2 SQIVND (reference sequence). This CDR3 is built from 15 residues. The CDR3 sequence is CASSHGRQGNQPQHF. The CDR3, as DNA: TGTGCCAGTAGCCACGGTAGACAGGGCAATCAGCCCCAGCATTTT.

This sequence joins TRBV12-3 or TRBV12-4 and TRBJ2-7, with 7 nucleotides matching TRBD2. CDR3 size: 12 residues. V trimming: 7 bases; J trimming: 6 bases; junction bases outside the gene matches: 6. CDR3 in DNA: TGTGCCAGCACCCCAGGGAGGGGCGAGCAGTACTTC. This sequence encodes CASTPGRGEQYF.

V and J are TRBV19 and TRBJ2-7, with a possible D match to TRBD2 (5 bases). This CDR3 is 15 amino acids long. Germline CDR1 and CDR2: LNHDA and SQIVND (reference sequence). Trimming left V 3 bases short and J 3 bases short, with 15 bases between. The CDR3 protein is CASSIGMAPGYEQYF. The DNA of the CDR3 is TGTGCCAGTAGTATCGGGATGGCACCCGGCTACGAGCAGTACTTC.

This chain connects TRBV7-3 to TRBJ2-6, with D tentatively TRBD1 (5 bases). This CDR3 spans 20 amino acids. Germline V CDR1 and CDR2: SGHTA, FQGTGA. Trimming pared 3 bases from V and 0 bases from J, leaving 21 bases between. CDR3 residues: CASSFYPVQGALSGANVLTF. DNA of the CDR3: TGTGCCAGCAGCTTTTACCCGGTTCAGGGTGCGCTCTCTGGGGCCAACGTCCTGACTTTC.

V usage is TRBV2 and J usage is TRBJ2-2, with D uncertain. The CDR3 loop spans 15 amino acids. The germline V gene encodes CDR1 SNHLY and CDR2 FYNNEI. V gave up 8 bases and J gave up 4 bases, with 17 bases separating them. The CDR3 loop reads CASRPSGQVTGELFF. CDR3 DNA: TGTGCCAGCCGCCCTTCCGGCCAGGTCACCGGGGAGCTGTTTTTT.

The chain combines TRBV6-5 with TRBJ2-3, with TRBD2 identical over 8 bases. This CDR3 contains 15 residues. With 2 bases clipped from V and 1 base from J, the junction kept 2 bases outside the gene matches. CDR1 is MNHEY, CDR2 SVGAGI, per germline. CDR3 amino acids: CASSYGGRRTDTQYF. The DNA of the CDR3 is TGTGCCAGCAGTTACGGCGGGAGGCGCACAGATACGCAGTATTTT.

This clone was observed once. The chain has TRBV27 and TRBJ1-2; 10 nucleotides match TRBD1. The germline V gene has CDR1 MNHEY and CDR2 SMNVEV (reference sequence). V was pared by 6 bases and J by 10 bases, with 5 bases of the junction left unmatched. The CDR3 has 12 amino acids. The CDR3 bases are TGTGCCAGCAGCCGGACAGGGGGAAACTACACCTTC. Protein sequence: CASSRTGGNYTF.

The chain uses TRBV5-1 and TRBJ2-3, with TRBD2 matching over 10 bases. The V segment lost 4 bases and the J segment 0 bases; nucleotides outside the gene matches: 5. From germline, CDR1 is SGHRS and CDR2 YFSETQ. The CDR3 extends over 16 amino acids. Here the CDR3 DNA reads TGCGCCAGCAGCCCAGGACTAGCGGAAAGCACAGATACGCAGTATTTT. Its translation: CASSPGLAESTDTQYF.

This clone was recorded many times. The V gene is TRBV18, the J gene TRBJ2-1; no firm D call. This CDR3 has 11 residues. The ends were cut back, 3 bases at V and 5 bases at J, with 2 bases in the middle. Germline V lookup: CDR1 KGHSH, CDR2 LQKENI. The CDR3 bases are TGTGCCAGCTCACCTAACAATGAGCAGTTCTTC. This codes for CASSPNNEQFF.

This clone was detected once. V usage is TRBV6-1 and J usage is TRBJ2-2; no clear D. Germline CDR1 is MNHNS and CDR2 is SASEGT. V shed 2 bases and J shed 6 bases, with 10 bases lying between them. CDR3 length equals 14 residues. The CDR3 is CASSERSLAGELFF. The CDR3 DNA follows: TGTGCCAGCAGTGAAAGAAGCTTGGCCGGGGAGCTGTTTTTT.

The CDR3 coding sequence is TGTGCCAGCAGCCGGACAGGGGGGTATCGGACTAATGAAAAACTGTTTTTT. It translates to CASSRTGGYRTNEKLFF. V usage is TRBV3-1 (or the pseudogene TRBV3-2) and J usage is TRBJ1-4; 10 nucleotides line up with TRBD1. The germline V gene encodes CDR1 LGHDT and CDR2 YNNKEL (reference sequence). CDR3 length: 17 amino acids. V gave up 4 bases and J gave up 2 bases; unmatched junction bases: 7.

The rearrangement uses TRBV18 and TRBJ1-1; 9 bases are a match to TRBD1. V was clipped by 0 bases and J by 10 bases; unmatched bases: 6. The CDR3 runs to 14 residues. Germline V gene lookup returns CDR1 KGHSH and CDR2 LQKENI. The DNA of the CDR3 is TGTGCCAGCTCACCACCGGGACAGGGTTCCGGAGCTTTCTTT. Protein: CASSPPGQGSGAFF.

This chain links TRBV19 with TRBJ1-1; 7 positions agree with TRBD1. The germline CDR1 and CDR2 sequences are LNHDA and SQIVND (reference sequence). J lost 4 bases, V lost 7 bases, and 6 bases had no gene match. The CDR3 spans 13 residues. As DNA, the CDR3 is TGTGCCAGTAAAACCCAGGGGGGCACTGAAGCTTTCTTT. This gives the protein CASKTQGGTEAFF.